This T cell receptor (beta chain) stems from a study of blood T cell repertoires in COVID-19. Background on the study: Sites across the United States, Italy and Spain contributed samples from acute and convalescent COVID-19. PBMCs, B-cell-depleted T cells, or T cells were the source of the cDNA or gDNA that made up the material.

How the authors handled the data: Reference gene primer amplification gave nucleated cell count estimates. Assay used: immunoSEQ multiplex PCR; TCRdb lists only in-frame clones, some missing. V and J calls and clone size come straight from that table; D and trimming were deduced from the DNA. The table lists 110,000 to 150,000 clones, around 84% of them singletons. The CDR3 runs 14 residues. Trimming removed 5 bases at V and 1 base at J, with 9 bases between. Germline CDR1 MDHEN, CDR2 SYDVKM. The source is a human donor in a cohort sampled during active COVID-19. The J gene is TRBJ1-5, the V gene TRBV28, with D tentatively TRBD1 (5 bases). The source material was peripheral blood. The CDR3 DNA reads TGTGCCAGCAGTCCGGGGGGAAGCAATCAGCCCCAGCATTTT. Residues: CASSPGGSNQPQHF.